The 28 T cell receptor beta chains listed next were all sequenced from one sample in a study of CXCR3-negative and CXCR3-positive naive CD8 T cells. Study results and caveats: When CXCR3-positive naive cells were set against CXCR3-negative naive cells, the former had more hydrophobic TRB CDR3s.

cDNA libraries for TRB were generated by 5' RACE incorporating UMI labels. TCRdb reprocessed the 5' RACE reads and stores each CDR3 protein as one record, lacking DNA. The data include roughly 120,000 distinct CDR3 sequences; the top ten clones carry 0.59%. Their antigens are not known. The sample was naive CXCR3+ CD8+ T cells from blood. Subset in this sample: CD45RO-CCR7+CD27+CD95- naive CD8+ T cells expressing CXCR3 (TNR3+). These receptor sequences come from a human donor in good health. Some clones in this sample may be carry-over from other donors' samples.

The CDR3 reads CAWSVSGSTEAFF. This chain links TRBV30 with TRBJ1-1. CDR3 length: 13 residues. CDR1 and CDR2 from the germline V gene are GTSNPN and SVGIG (reference sequence). Together with reference TRBV30 and TRBJ1-1, the CDR3 gives the full variable domain: SQTIHQWPATLVQPVGSPLSLECTVEGTSNPNLYWYRQAAGRGLQLLFYSVGIGQISSEVPQNLSASRPQDRQFILSSKKLLLSDSGFYLCAWSVSGSTEAFFGQGTRLTVV.

The gene calls are TRBV12-3 or TRBV12-4 and TRBJ2-7. This CDR3 has 13 residues. CDR3 in amino acids: CASSLISDYEQYF.

This chain joins TRBV20-1 and TRBJ1-5; the D call from TCRdb, TRBD1, cannot be confirmed without DNA. The CDR3 is made up of 15 amino acids. Germline V CDR1 and CDR2: DFQATT, SNEGSKA (reference sequence). This CDR3 reads CSAREFGQGYQPQHF.

This chain joins TRBV20-1 and TRBJ2-7; TCRdb returns TRBD1, unconfirmable since there is no DNA. CDR1 is DFQATT, CDR2 SNEGSKA, per germline (reference sequence). The CDR3 is 14 residues long. The CDR3: CSARSGTGGFEQYF.

The chain couples TRBV3-1 to TRBJ2-1; TCRdb selects TRBD1, and the lack of DNA leaves this call unchecked. CDR3 length: 16 amino acids. CDR1 and CDR2 from the germline V gene are LGHDT and YNNKEL (reference sequence). CDR3: CASSQDTGVVINEQFF.

The chain joins TRBV5-6 to TRBJ2-7. The CDR3 sequence is 14 residues long. Per germline, CDR1 SGHDT and CDR2 YYEEEE. This CDR3 is CASSPTEFNYEQYF.

This chain connects TRBV7-6 to TRBJ2-7. The CDR3 has 16 amino acids. Germline V gene lookup returns CDR1 SGHVS and CDR2 FNYEAQ. The CDR3 here is CASSLASSAGYDEQYF. Complete variable domain (other parts from reference TRBV7-6 and TRBJ2-7): GAGVSQSPRYKVTKRGQDVALRCDPISGHVSLYWYRQALGQGPEFLTYFNYEAQQDKSGLPNDRFSAERPEGSISTLTIQRTEQRDSAMYRCASSLASSAGYDEQYFGPGTRLTVT.

The chain uses TRBV28 and TRBJ1-1; TCRdb proposes TRBD1, but this gene call is untestable without DNA. The V gene's germline CDR1 is MDHEN and CDR2 SYDVKM. The CDR3 totals 15 residues. The CDR3 spells CASGLDRGWNTEAFF.

The chain joins TRBV5-1 to TRBJ2-6; the TCRdb D gene call, TRBD2, has no DNA to confirm it. This CDR3 has 17 residues. CDR1 SGHRS and CDR2 YFSETQ come from the germline V gene. CDR3 sequence reads: CASSLLAGKSGANVLTF.

The rearrangement uses TRBV3-1 and TRBJ1-1; with no DNA, the TCRdb D assignment of TRBD1 cannot be verified. Germline CDR1 reads LGHDT; CDR2 reads YNNKEL (reference sequence). The CDR3 loop spans 14 amino acids. This CDR3 reads CASKVEGGITEAFF.

The genes are TRBV12-3 or TRBV12-4 and TRBJ2-2; TCRdb's D call of TRBD1 is untestable without DNA. CDR3 length: 15 amino acids. The CDR3 reads CASSLGQTNTGELFF.

The rearrangement links TRBV18 to TRBJ2-5; no DNA is available, so the TRBD1 call from TCRdb remains unchecked. This CDR3 comprises 15 residues. Germline-derived CDR1 and CDR2 are KGHSH and LQKENI. The CDR3 reads CASSPVGQGGETQYF.

The chain recombines TRBV7-9 with TRBJ1-2. Germline CDR1 and CDR2: SEHNR and FQNEAQ (reference sequence). This CDR3 comprises 18 residues. This CDR3 reads CASTLSGSAAIPNYGYTF.

This rearrangement joins TRBV29-1 to TRBJ2-7; TCRdb's D call, TRBD1, is unchecked because there is no DNA. CDR1 SQVTM and CDR2 ANQGSEA come from the germline V gene. The CDR3 loop spans 12 amino acids. Here the CDR3 reads CSVRDGSYEQYF.

The J gene is TRBJ2-2, the V gene TRBV7-9; TCRdb lists TRBD1, though no DNA is available to test this call. Germline V gene sequence: CDR1 SEHNR, CDR2 FQNEAQ (reference sequence). The CDR3 spans 14 residues. The CDR3 protein is CASLGGPNTGELFF.

The chain couples TRBV7-9 to TRBJ2-1. The CDR3 consists of 16 residues. Germline values: CDR1 SEHNR, CDR2 FQNEAQ (reference sequence). CDR3 amino acids: CASSLVLSFSYNEQFF.

The V and J genes are TRBV13 and TRBJ2-5. Per the germline V gene, CDR1 is PRHDT and CDR2 is FYEKMQ (reference sequence). CDR3 length: 12 residues. The CDR3 loop is CASSLRMETQYF.

This chain joins TRBV20-1 and TRBJ2-1. The CDR3 sequence is 13 residues long. Germline lookup yields CDR1 DFQATT and CDR2 SNEGSKA (reference sequence). The CDR3 reads CSARFGVGDEQFF.

The gene calls are TRBV16 and TRBJ2-5; no DNA is available, so the TRBD2 call from TCRdb remains unchecked. The CDR3 sequence is 16 residues long. Germline CDR1 and CDR2: KGHSY and FQNENV. This CDR3 reads CASSQFQSSEEETQYF.

CDR3 in amino acids: CATSTSEDTGELFF. This chain joins TRBV6-4 and TRBJ2-2; TCRdb's D call, TRBD2, is unchecked because there is no DNA. Germline V lookup: CDR1 MRHNA, CDR2 SNTAGT. The CDR3 totals 14 residues.

This chain connects TRBV4-2 to TRBJ2-7; TCRdb gives TRBD1 as the D gene, but with no DNA this cannot be confirmed. The CDR3 totals 14 residues. The germline gives CDR1 LGHNA, CDR2 YNFKEQ. The CDR3 spells CASSHPGQGNEQYF.

V gene TRBV6-5 combines with J gene TRBJ2-7; no DNA is available, so the TRBD1 call from TCRdb remains unchecked. Germline V gives CDR1 MNHEY, CDR2 SVGAGI. This CDR3 has 13 amino acids. Here the CDR3 reads CASSYAGSYEQYF.

V usage is TRBV28 and J usage is TRBJ2-3; TCRdb's D call of TRBD2 is untestable without DNA. Per the germline V gene, CDR1 is MDHEN and CDR2 is SYDVKM. This CDR3 contains 12 residues. The CDR3 is CASASGSDTQYF.

V is TRBV29-1 and J is TRBJ2-1; the D call from TCRdb, TRBD1, cannot be confirmed without DNA. The CDR3 has 13 residues. Looked up from germline, CDR1 is SQVTM and CDR2 is ANQGSEA. CDR3 residues: CSVEDRDRVEQFF.

CDR3 in amino acids: CASSPVGDSLRNNEQFF. The chain combines TRBV21-1 with TRBJ2-1; TCRdb lists TRBD1, though no DNA is available to test this call. TRBV21-1 corresponds to a pseudogene. The CDR3 runs 17 residues.

CDR3 sequence: CASSQDPGRRETQYF. The gene calls are TRBV4-2 and TRBJ2-5; TCRdb lists TRBD1, though no DNA is available to test this call. The CDR3 length is 15 residues. The V gene's germline CDR1 is LGHNA and CDR2 YNFKEQ.

This sequence joins TRBV20-1 and TRBJ2-7; the D call from TCRdb, TRBD1, cannot be confirmed without DNA. CDR1 DFQATT and CDR2 SNEGSKA come from the germline V gene (reference sequence). This CDR3 spans 13 amino acids. This CDR3 reads CSARPRDKYEQYF.

This chain links TRBV10-3 with TRBJ2-4; TCRdb returns TRBD1, unconfirmable since there is no DNA. Germline V lookup: CDR1 ENHRY, CDR2 SYGVKD. The CDR3 is 12 residues long. CDR3 in amino acids: CAISEEKGGEYF.